These T cell receptor beta chains were read from a single sample in a study of blood T cell repertoires in COVID-19. Sequenced by immunoSEQ multiplex PCR; TCRdb stores in-frame clones only, minus some. The data show approximately 170,000 clones, 85% seen once. What was sequenced was peripheral blood. The source of these receptors is a woman older than 75 with COVID-19, enrolled during active disease. Each CDR3 is given with its conserved first and last residue. D genes are given only for firm matches.

J: TRBJ1-1
D: TRBD1
V: TRBV5-4
CDR3: CASSPDRGRSTEAFF

J: TRBJ1-2
D: -
V: TRBV5-1
CDR3: CASSFLSGSGAPSDYGYTF

J: TRBJ2-3
D: -
V: TRBV5-1
CDR3: CASKKGTATDTQYF

J: TRBJ1-1
D: TRBD1
V: TRBV3-1/TRBV3-2
CDR3: CASSQSSGTGLAFF

J: TRBJ1-2
D: TRBD1
V: TRBV19
CDR3: CASSPGGSDGYTF

J: TRBJ1-5
D: -
V: TRBV3-1/TRBV3-2
CDR3: CASSQGGGVQGQPQHF

J: TRBJ1-5
D: TRBD1
V: TRBV3-1/TRBV3-2
CDR3: CASSDRASNQPQHF

J: TRBJ1-1
D: TRBD1
V: TRBV19
CDR3: CASRTGMNTEAFF

J: TRBJ1-1
D: -
V: TRBV18
CDR3: CASSPSEGWNTEAFF

J: TRBJ2-7
D: -
V: TRBV11-2
CDR3: CASSLSSSRGSYEQYF

J: TRBJ2-7
D: TRBD2
V: TRBV6-5
CDR3: CASSSPGLAVHEQYF

J: TRBJ1-1
D: TRBD1
V: TRBV5-1
CDR3: CASSLGGQGNTEAFF